This T cell receptor beta chain was sequenced for a study of cytotoxic CD8 clonotypes in ibrutinib-treated CLL. About the research overall: Patients: roughly 11 relapsed/refractory, approximately 15 treatment-naive, some 18 IGHV unmutated.

Some clones are missing from TCRdb's copy, which holds only in-frame ones; the method was immunoSEQ multiplex PCR. The profile shows roughly 180,000 clones, around three quarters of them singletons. This clone was counted only a few times. Sequenced material: PBMCs, taken after 24 months of ibrutinib treatment. This clonotype was sampled from a human donor with chronic lymphocytic leukemia.

The CDR3 region is CASSPLGVGTGELFF. Here the CDR3 DNA reads TGTGCCAGCTCACCACTGGGAGTAGGGACCGGGGAGCTGTTTTTT. The chain has TRBV18 and TRBJ2-2, with D maybe TRBD2 (5 bases). CDR1 and CDR2 (germline): KGHSH, LQKENI. Trimming cost V 1 base and J 5 bases, with 11 bases left between them. The CDR3 loop spans 15 amino acids. Supplemented by reference TRBV18 and TRBJ2-2, the full variable domain reads NAGVMQNPRHLVRRRGQEARLRCSPMKGHSHVYWYRQLPEEGLKFMVYLQKENIIDESGMPKERFSAEFPKEGPSILRIQQVVRGDSAAYFCASSPLGVGTGELFFGEGSRLTVL.